These 12 T cell receptor beta chains were sequenced from one sample in a study of shared clonotypes between healthy human individuals. Profiling relied on immunoSEQ multiplex PCR, and the TCRdb table lists in-frame clones only, not all of them. The top ten clones hold approximately 1.6% of a sample with about 2.1 million clones, 80% to 95% of them seen once. Naive CD8 populations comprised CD45RO-negative cells positively selected for CCR7, excluding terminally differentiated effector memory CD45RA+ cells. What was sequenced was naive CD8+ T cells from PBMCs. These receptors were collected from a man between 18 and 35 years old in good health. Some clones in this sample may be carry-over from other donors' samples.

The chain links TRBV6-6 to TRBJ2-5; 13 nucleotides align to TRBD2. CDR3 length: 16 amino acids. Germline CDR1 reads MNHNY; CDR2 reads SVGAGI (reference sequence). The junction had 5 bases not matched to a gene; V was cut back by 6 bases and J by 1 base. Here the CDR3 reads CASSRTSGSSQETQYF. CDR3 sequence (DNA): TGTGCCAGCAGCCGGACTAGCGGGAGTTCCCAAGAGACCCAGTACTTC.

The chain combines TRBV5-1 with TRBJ1-5; 8 nucleotides line up with TRBD1. With V trimmed by 4 bases and J by 4 bases, 7 bases remained unmatched. This CDR3 contains 15 residues. From germline, CDR1 is SGHRS and CDR2 YFSETQ. In DNA form, the CDR3 reads TGCGCCAGCAGCAGCGGGACAGGCGGTAATCAGCCCCAGCATTTT. Its protein is CASSSGTGGNQPQHF.

The sample holds one count of this clone. The V gene is TRBV9, the J gene TRBJ2-1; the match to TRBD1 covers 8 bases. The CDR3 is 14 amino acids. The V gene's germline CDR1 is SGDLS and CDR2 YYNGEE. The J segment lost 10 bases and the V segment lost 0 bases, leaving 6 bases of the junction unmatched. The CDR3 loop reads CASSVGTGNWEQFF. In DNA form, the CDR3 reads TGTGCCAGCAGCGTAGGGACAGGGAATTGGGAGCAGTTCTTC.

The V gene is TRBV11-2, the J gene TRBJ2-7; 10 nucleotides align to TRBD1. This CDR3 spans 16 amino acids. In germline, CDR1 is SGHAT, CDR2 FQNNGV. J gave up 5 bases and V 0 bases, and 7 bases lay outside the gene matches. CDR3: CASSLDGDRGRDEQYF. For the CDR3, the DNA is TGTGCCAGCAGCTTAGACGGGGACAGGGGTAGGGACGAGCAGTACTTC.

The CDR3 nucleotides are TGTGCCAGCTCACCACTTGGAATAGCCAAAAACATTCAGTACTTC. Protein product: CASSPLGIAKNIQYF. This chain connects TRBV18 to TRBJ2-4, with D unclear. The CDR3 consists of 15 residues. V was trimmed by 1 base and J by 0 bases, leaving 7 bases between them. Germline CDR1 is KGHSH and CDR2 is LQKENI.

This clone is a singleton in its sample. The chain is built from TRBV7-9 and TRBJ2-3; 10 nucleotides agree with TRBD2. Germline-derived CDR1 and CDR2 are SEHNR and FQNEAQ (reference sequence). The J segment lost 6 bases and the V segment lost 5 bases, leaving 11 bases of the junction unmatched. The CDR3 is 16 amino acids. CDR3 bases: TGTGCCAGCAGCCCTTTAGCGGGAGGAGTGGGGGATACGCAGTATTTT. It codes for CASSPLAGGVGDTQYF. Looking up the rest from reference TRBV7-9 and TRBJ2-3 gives the full variable domain: DTGVSQNPRHKITKRGQNVTFRCDPISEHNRLYWYRQTLGQGPEFLTYFQNEAQLEKSRLLSDRFSAERPKGSFSTLEIQRTEQGDSAMYLCASSPLAGGVGDTQYFGPGTRLTVL.

The chain joins TRBV19 to TRBJ1-2; D may be TRBD1 (5 bases). The CDR3 runs 16 residues. Germline CDR1 is LNHDA and CDR2 is SQIVND (reference sequence). The V gene lost 5 bases and the J gene lost 6 bases, with 22 bases spanning the gap. CDR3 amino acids: CASSDLTRDSEDGYTF. The CDR3 DNA reads as TGTGCCAGTAGTGATCTAACTCGGGACTCGGAAGATGGCTACACCTTC.

The chain has TRBV7-2 and TRBJ2-1; 7 nucleotides agree with TRBD2. Germline V gene data show CDR1 as SGHTA and CDR2 as FQGNSA. The CDR3 extends over 16 amino acids. With 4 bases clipped from V and 5 bases from J, the junction kept 11 bases outside the gene matches. The CDR3 region has the DNA TGTGCCAGCAGCTATGGTTATGGGGAGGGAAACAATGAGCAGTTCTTC. It yields the protein CASSYGYGEGNNEQFF.

This clone was recorded only once. The J gene is TRBJ2-7, the V gene TRBV6-9, with D unresolved. Trimming shortened V by 10 bases and J by 12 bases, and 10 bases separated the two germline ends. The CDR3 length is 8 residues. Germline V CDR1 and CDR2: MNHGY, SVAAGI. DNA of the CDR3: TGTGCCACAGTCCGGAGGTACTTC. Translation gives CATVRRYF.

The rearrangement uses TRBV27 and TRBJ2-7, with 8 bases fitting TRBD1. The CDR3 length is 12 residues. CDR1 and CDR2 (germline): MNHEY, SMNVEV (reference sequence). With V trimmed by 7 bases and J by 10 bases, 9 bases remained unmatched. CDR3 coding DNA: TGTGCCAGCACCGGACAGGGTGCGCGTCAGTACTTC. Protein: CASTGQGARQYF.

V and J are TRBV7-9 and TRBJ1-1, with D tentatively TRBD1 (6 bases). Germline CDR1 SEHNR, CDR2 FQNEAQ (reference sequence). V was cut by 6 bases and J by 6 bases, with 23 bases left in between. This CDR3 region has 16 residues. The CDR3 sequence is CASSPPRGASRSEAFF. Written as DNA, the CDR3 is TGTGCCAGCAGTCCCCCTCGGGGGGCTAGTAGGTCTGAAGCTTTCTTT.

This chain joins TRBV12-5 and TRBJ1-1, with D perhaps TRBD1 (5 bases). This CDR3 comprises 18 residues. V dropped 2 bases and J dropped 0 bases, with 19 bases sitting between them. CDR1 is LGHNT, CDR2 FRNRAP, per germline. The CDR3: CASGLPTGDPRMNTEAFF. CDR3 coding DNA: TGTGCTAGTGGTTTGCCAACAGGTGACCCAAGAATGAACACTGAAGCTTTCTTT.